The present T cell receptor beta chain was sequenced within a study of sequential checkpoint blockade in melanoma. Study-level background: First-line arms were nivolumab then ipilimumab, or the reverse, randomized 1:1. Each arm's sequence ended with maintenance nivolumab.

Indicated treatment: randomized to nivolumab then ipilimumab (arm A) or the reverse (arm B). Patients had received no earlier DNA-damaging chemotherapy. Sorted cells were live CD3+CD8+, lacking CD19 and CD56, from PBMCs. TCRdb's copy holds only in-frame clones and misses some; the assay was immunoSEQ multiplex PCR. This sample carries about 35,000 clones, roughly 86% of them seen once, and the ten largest clones take less than 7%. The CDR3 length is 18 residues. V dropped 8 bases and J dropped 0 bases, with 23 bases sitting between them. Germline CDR1 is SGHAT and CDR2 is FQNNGV. This chain joins TRBV11-2 and TRBJ1-3; a weak D match, TRBD1 (5 bases). This TCR was recovered from a human donor with melanoma. This specimen was CD8+ T cells sorted from blood (inferred from file names), taken from a patient given nivolumab and ipilimumab in sequence. The CDR3 DNA follows: TGTGCCAGCCGCGGGGGACCCACCTTTACTCACTCTGGAAACACCATATATTTT. Translating it yields CASRGGPTFTHSGNTIYF.